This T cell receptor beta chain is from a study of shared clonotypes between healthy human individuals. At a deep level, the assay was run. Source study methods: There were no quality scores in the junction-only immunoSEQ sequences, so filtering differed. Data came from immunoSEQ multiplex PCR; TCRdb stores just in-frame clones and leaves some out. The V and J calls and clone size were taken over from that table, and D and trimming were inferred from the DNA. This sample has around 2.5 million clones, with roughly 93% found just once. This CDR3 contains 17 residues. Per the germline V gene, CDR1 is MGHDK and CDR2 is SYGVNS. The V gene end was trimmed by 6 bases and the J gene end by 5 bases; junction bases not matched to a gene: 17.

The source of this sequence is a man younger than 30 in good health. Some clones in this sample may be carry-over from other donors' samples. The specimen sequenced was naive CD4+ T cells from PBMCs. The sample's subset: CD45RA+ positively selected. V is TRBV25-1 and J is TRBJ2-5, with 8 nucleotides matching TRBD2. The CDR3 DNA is TGTGCCAGCAGGGAAATTAGCGGGATCCCTCCTGGGGAGACCCAGTACTTC. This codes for CASREISGIPPGETQYF.